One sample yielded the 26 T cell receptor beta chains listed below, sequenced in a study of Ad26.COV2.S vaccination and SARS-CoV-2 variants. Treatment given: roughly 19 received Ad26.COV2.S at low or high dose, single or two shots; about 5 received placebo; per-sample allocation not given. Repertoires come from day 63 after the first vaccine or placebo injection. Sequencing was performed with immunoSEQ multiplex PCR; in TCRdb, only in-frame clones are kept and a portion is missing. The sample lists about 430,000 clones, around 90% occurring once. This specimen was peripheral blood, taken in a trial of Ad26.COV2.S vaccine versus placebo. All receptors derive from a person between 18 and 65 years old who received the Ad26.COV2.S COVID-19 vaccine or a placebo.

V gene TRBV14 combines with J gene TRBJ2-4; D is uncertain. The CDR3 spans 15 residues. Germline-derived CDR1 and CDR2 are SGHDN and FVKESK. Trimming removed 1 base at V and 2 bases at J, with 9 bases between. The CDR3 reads CASSQAGSPKNIQYF. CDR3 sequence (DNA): TGTGCCAGCAGCCAAGCCGGCAGCCCCAAAAACATTCAGTACTTC.

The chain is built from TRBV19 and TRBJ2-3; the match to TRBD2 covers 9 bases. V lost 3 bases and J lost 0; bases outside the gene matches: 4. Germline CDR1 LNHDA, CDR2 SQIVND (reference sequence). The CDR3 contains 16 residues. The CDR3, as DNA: TGTGCCAGTAGTATTCTAGCGGGGTCTAGCACAGATACGCAGTATTTT. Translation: CASSILAGSSTDTQYF.

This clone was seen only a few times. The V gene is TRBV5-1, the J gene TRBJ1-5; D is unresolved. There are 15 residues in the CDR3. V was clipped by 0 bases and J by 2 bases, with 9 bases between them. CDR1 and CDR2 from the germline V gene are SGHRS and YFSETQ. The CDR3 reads CASSLEAGGNQPQHF. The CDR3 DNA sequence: TGCGCCAGCAGCTTGGAAGCCGGCGGCAATCAGCCCCAGCATTTT.

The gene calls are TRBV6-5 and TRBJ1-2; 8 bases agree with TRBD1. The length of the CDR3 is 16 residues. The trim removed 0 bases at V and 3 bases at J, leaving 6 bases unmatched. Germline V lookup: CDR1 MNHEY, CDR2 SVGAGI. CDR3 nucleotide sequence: TGTGCCAGCAGTTACTCCTTCGGGGACAGGCACTATGGCTACACCTTC. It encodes CASSYSFGDRHYGYTF.

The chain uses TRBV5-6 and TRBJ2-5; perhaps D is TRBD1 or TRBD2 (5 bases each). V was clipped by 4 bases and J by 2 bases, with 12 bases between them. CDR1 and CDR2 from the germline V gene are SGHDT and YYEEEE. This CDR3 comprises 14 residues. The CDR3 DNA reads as TGTGCCAGCAGCCCGAGGGGCAGGCAAGAGACCCAGTACTTC. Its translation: CASSPRGRQETQYF. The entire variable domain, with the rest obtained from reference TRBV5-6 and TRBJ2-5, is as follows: DAGVTQSPTHLIKTRGQQVTLRCSPKSGHDTVSWYQQALGQGPQFIFQYYEEEERQRGNFPDRFSGHQFPNYSSELNVNALLLGDSALYLCASSPRGRQETQYFGPGTRLLVL.

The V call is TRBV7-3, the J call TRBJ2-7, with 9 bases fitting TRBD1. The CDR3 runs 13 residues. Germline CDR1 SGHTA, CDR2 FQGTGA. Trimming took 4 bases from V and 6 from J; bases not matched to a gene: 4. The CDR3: CASSSGQGGEQYF. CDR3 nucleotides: TGTGCCAGCAGCTCGGGACAGGGCGGCGAGCAGTACTTC.

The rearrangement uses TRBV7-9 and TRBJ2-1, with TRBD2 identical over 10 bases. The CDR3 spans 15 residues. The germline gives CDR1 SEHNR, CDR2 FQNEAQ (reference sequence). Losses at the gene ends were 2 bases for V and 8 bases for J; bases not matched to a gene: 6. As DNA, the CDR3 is TGTGCCAGCAGCTTATTGGAGCGGGAGGGGCATGAGCAGTTCTTC. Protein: CASSLLEREGHEQFF.

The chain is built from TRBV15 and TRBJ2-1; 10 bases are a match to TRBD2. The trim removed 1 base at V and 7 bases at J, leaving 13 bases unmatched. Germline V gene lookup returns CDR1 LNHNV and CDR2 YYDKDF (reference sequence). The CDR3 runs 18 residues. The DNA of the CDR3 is TGTGCCACCAGCAGAGGCAGCGGGAGGGGCCCAAATAGGAATGAGCAGTTCTTC. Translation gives CATSRGSGRGPNRNEQFF.

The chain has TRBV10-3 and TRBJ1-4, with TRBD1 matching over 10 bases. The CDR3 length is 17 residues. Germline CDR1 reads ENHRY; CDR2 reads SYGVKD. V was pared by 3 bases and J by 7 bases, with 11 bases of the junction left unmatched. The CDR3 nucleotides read TGTGCCATCAGTGACCCCCCGACAGGGGGCCTTTCTGAAAAACTGTTTTTT. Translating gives CAISDPPTGGLSEKLFF.

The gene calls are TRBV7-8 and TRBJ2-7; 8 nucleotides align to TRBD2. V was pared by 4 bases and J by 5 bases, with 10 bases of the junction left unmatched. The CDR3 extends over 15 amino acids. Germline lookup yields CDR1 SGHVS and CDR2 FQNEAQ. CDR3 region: CASSSLAAHTDEQYF. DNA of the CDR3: TGTGCCAGCAGCTCACTAGCGGCCCACACCGACGAGCAGTACTTC.

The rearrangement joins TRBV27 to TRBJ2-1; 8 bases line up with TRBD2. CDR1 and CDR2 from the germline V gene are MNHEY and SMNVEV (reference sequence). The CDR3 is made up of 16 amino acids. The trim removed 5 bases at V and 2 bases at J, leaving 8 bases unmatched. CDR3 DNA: TGTGCCAGCAGTCCGCTCATAGCGGGGCCCTACAATGAGCAGTTCTTC. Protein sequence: CASSPLIAGPYNEQFF.

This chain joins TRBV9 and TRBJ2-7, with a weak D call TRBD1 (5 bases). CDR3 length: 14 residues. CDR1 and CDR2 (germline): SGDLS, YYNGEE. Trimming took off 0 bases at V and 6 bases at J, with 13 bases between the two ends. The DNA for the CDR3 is TGTGCCAGCAGCGTAGGGCAGGGCCCCTTCGAGCAGTACTTC. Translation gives CASSVGQGPFEQYF. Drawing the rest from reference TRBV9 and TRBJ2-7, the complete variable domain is DSGVTQTPKHLITATGQRVTLRCSPRSGDLSVYWYQQSLDQGLQFLIQYYNGEERAKGNILERFSAQQFPDLHSELNLSSLELGDSALYFCASSVGQGPFEQYFGPGTRLTVT.

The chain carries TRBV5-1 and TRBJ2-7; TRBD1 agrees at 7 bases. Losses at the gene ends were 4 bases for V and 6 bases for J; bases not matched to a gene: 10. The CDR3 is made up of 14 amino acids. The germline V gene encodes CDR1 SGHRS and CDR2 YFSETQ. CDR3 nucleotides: TGCGCCAGCAGCCACAAACAGGGGACCGGCGAGCAGTACTTC. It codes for CASSHKQGTGEQYF.

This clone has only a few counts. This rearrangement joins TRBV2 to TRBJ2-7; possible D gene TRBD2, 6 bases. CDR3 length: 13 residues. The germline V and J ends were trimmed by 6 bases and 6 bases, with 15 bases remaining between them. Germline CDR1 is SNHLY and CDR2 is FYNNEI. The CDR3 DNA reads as TGTGCCAGCAGCGCGAGGGTGGAGGGCGAGCAGTACTTC. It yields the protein CASSARVEGEQYF. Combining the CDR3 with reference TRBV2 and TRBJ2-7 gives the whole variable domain EPEVTQTPSHQVTQMGQEVILRCVPISNHLYFYWYRQILGQKVEFLVSFYNNEISEKSEIFDDQFSVERPDGSNFTLKIRSTKLEDSAMYFCASSARVEGEQYFGPGTRLTVT.

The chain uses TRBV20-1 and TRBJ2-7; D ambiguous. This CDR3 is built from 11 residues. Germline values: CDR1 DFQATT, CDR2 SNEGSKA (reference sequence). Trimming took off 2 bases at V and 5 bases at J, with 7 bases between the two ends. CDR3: CSARLIHEQYF. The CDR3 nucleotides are TGCAGTGCTAGACTCATCCACGAGCAGTACTTC.

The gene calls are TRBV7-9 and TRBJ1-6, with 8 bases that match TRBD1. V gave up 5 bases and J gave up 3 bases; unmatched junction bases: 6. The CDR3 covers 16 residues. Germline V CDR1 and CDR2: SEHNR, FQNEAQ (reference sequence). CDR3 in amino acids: CASSKDRDIYNSPLHF. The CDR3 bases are TGTGCCAGCAGCAAGGACAGGGACATCTATAATTCACCCCTCCACTTT.

CDR3 DNA: TGTGCCAGCAGAACTCAGACAGATACGCAGTATTTT. Encoded protein: CASRTQTDTQYF. The gene calls are TRBV27 and TRBJ2-3, with D unresolved. This CDR3 has 12 residues. CDR1 MNHEY and CDR2 SMNVEV come from the germline V gene (reference sequence). V gave up 6 bases and J gave up 3 bases, with 7 bases separating them.

CDR3 amino acids: CASSPLGALAGRLVEQFF. CDR3 DNA sequence: TGTGCCAGTAGTCCCCTTGGGGCACTAGCGGGAAGGTTGGTTGAGCAGTTCTTC. V is TRBV19 and J is TRBJ2-1; TRBD2 matches 10 bases. The CDR3 contains 18 residues. CDR1 is LNHDA and CDR2 is SQIVND in the germline V gene (reference sequence). V was clipped by 5 bases and J by 9 bases; unmatched bases: 19.

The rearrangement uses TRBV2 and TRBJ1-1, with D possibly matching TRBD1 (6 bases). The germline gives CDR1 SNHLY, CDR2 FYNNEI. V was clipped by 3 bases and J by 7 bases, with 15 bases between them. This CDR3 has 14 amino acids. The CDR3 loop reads CASSEGQGTGEAFF. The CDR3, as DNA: TGTGCCAGCAGTGAGGGGCAGGGGACTGGTGAAGCTTTCTTT.

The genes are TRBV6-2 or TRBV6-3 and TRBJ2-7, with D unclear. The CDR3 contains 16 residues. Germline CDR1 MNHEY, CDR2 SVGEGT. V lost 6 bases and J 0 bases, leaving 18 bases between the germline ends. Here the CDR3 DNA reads TGTGCCAGCAGCCTACCTCTCGGCGGTAACTCCTACGAGCAGTACTTC. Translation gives CASSLPLGGNSYEQYF.

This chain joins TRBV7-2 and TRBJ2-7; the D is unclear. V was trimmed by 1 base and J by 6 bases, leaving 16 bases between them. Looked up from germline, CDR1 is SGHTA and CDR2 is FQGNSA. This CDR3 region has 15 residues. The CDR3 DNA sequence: TGTGCCAGCAGCTTAGGAGACACCAGTTGGGGCGAGCAGTACTTC. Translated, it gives CASSLGDTSWGEQYF.

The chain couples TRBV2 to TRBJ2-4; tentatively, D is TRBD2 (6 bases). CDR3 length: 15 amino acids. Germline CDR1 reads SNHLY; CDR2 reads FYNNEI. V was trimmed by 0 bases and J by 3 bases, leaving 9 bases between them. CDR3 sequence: CASSEAGGVKNIQYF. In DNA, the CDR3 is TGTGCCAGCAGTGAAGCGGGAGGTGTCAAAAACATTCAGTACTTC.

For the CDR3, the DNA is TGCGCCAGCAGCCAATTATTTGAAGACTTACCGAACACTGAAGCTTTCTTT. Residues: CASSQLFEDLPNTEAFF. The chain uses TRBV4-1 and TRBJ1-1; no clear D. V was shortened by 2 bases and J by 1 base, with 17 bases between the two germline ends. Germline V gene sequence: CDR1 MGHRA, CDR2 YSYEKL. This CDR3 has 17 residues.

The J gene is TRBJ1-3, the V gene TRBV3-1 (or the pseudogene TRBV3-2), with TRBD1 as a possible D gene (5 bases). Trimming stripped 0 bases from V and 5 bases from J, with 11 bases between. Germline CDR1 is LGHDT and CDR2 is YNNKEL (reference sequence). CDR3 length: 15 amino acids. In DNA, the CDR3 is TGTGCCAGCAGCCAAGAGAGGGGCTTGAGAAACACCATATATTTT. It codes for CASSQERGLRNTIYF.

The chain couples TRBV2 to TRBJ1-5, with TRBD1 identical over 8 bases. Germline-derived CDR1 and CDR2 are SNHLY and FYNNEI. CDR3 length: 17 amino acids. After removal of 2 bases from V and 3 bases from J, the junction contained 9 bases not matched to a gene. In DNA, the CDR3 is TGTGCCAGCAGTGAACGGCAGGGGGCCTATATCAATCAGCCCCAGCATTTT. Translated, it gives CASSERQGAYINQPQHF.

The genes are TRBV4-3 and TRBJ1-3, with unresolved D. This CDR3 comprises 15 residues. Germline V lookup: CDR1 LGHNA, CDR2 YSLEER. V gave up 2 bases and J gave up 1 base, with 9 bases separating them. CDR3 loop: CASSQSSGSGNTIYF. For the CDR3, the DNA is TGCGCCAGCAGCCAATCGTCAGGATCTGGAAACACCATATATTTT.